Listed below are T cell receptor beta chains from one sample, sequenced in a study of blood T cell repertoires in COVID-19. Sequenced by immunoSEQ multiplex PCR; TCRdb stores in-frame clones only, minus some. Of more than 90,000 clones listed, 85% to 90% are singletons. Sequenced material: peripheral blood. The receptor source for this set is a man in his sixties or seventies who had recovered from COVID-19. Both conserved end residues are part of each CDR3. D genes are given only for firm matches. Clone size is shown for a subset of rows, as once, few, many or a class of expanded clone.

>TRBV6-5|TRBJ1-1|-|-
TGTGCCAGCACAAGTTCCGGGACAGAAGCTTTCTTT
CASTSSGTEAFF
>TRBV12-3/TRBV12-4|TRBJ2-1|-|-
TGTGCCAGCAGTGGAGACTGGAATGAGCAGTTCTTC
CASSGDWNEQFF
>TRBV18|TRBJ2-3|once|TRBD2
TGTGCCAGCTCAATTGAACTAGCGGGAGTTTCAGATACGCAGTATTTT
CASSIELAGVSDTQYF
>TRBV29-1|TRBJ1-2|-|-
TGCAGCGTTGAAGGGACAGATATGCTGGGCTACACCTTC
CSVEGTDMLGYTF
>TRBV5-4|TRBJ2-2|-|-
TGTGCCAGCAGCTCTTCGGGACACAGGAACACCGGGGAGCTGTTTTTT
CASSSSGHRNTGELFF
>TRBV6-1|TRBJ1-2|-|TRBD1
TGTGCCAGCAGTGAACTACCGACAGGGGAGGATGGCTACACCTTC
CASSELPTGEDGYTF
>TRBV28|TRBJ2-5|-|TRBD2
TGTGCCAGCAGTTCTCCTAGCGGGGGGTCCTCCCAGGGGACCCAGTACTTC
CASSSPSGGSSQGTQYF
>TRBV9|TRBJ2-1|-|-
TGTGCCAGCAGCGTGAGGCCAGGGAACAATGAGCAGTTCTTC
CASSVRPGNNEQFF
>TRBV10-1|TRBJ2-1|-|TRBD2
TGCGCCAGCAGTCCGGGGGGGTTATTCTATGAGCAGTTCTTC
CASSPGGLFYEQFF
>TRBV9|TRBJ1-3|-|-
TGTGCCAGCAGCTCAAGAAGAGGTGGAAACACCATATATTTT
CASSSRRGGNTIYF
>TRBV30|TRBJ2-5|-|-
TGTGCCTGGAGTGTCGGCACCGGAGGTGAGACCCAGTACTTC
CAWSVGTGGETQYF
>TRBV6-5|TRBJ2-5|-|-
TGTGCCAGCAGGGCAGCCGGGGAGACCCAGTACTTC
CASRAAGETQYF
>TRBV19|TRBJ1-4|-|TRBD1
TGTGCCAGTAGTACGGACAGGATGGGGAATGAAAAACTGTTTTTT
CASSTDRMGNEKLFF
>TRBV28|TRBJ1-2|-|-
TGTGCCAGCAGTGTCGGCGGAGGGTCCTTCTATGGCTACACCTTC
CASSVGGGSFYGYTF
>TRBV13|TRBJ1-1|-|-
TGTGCCAGCAGCTTAGAACATTTAAGGAACACTGAAGCTTTCTTT
CASSLEHLRNTEAFF
>TRBV2|TRBJ1-5|few|TRBD1
TGTGCCAGCAGTGGGACAGGGAGGTCTCAGCCCCAGCATTTT
CASSGTGRSQPQHF
>TRBV6-5|TRBJ2-6|-|TRBD1
TGTGCCAGCTGTTATTCCGGGACAGGTGAGCCCCTGACTTTC
CASCYSGTGEPLTF